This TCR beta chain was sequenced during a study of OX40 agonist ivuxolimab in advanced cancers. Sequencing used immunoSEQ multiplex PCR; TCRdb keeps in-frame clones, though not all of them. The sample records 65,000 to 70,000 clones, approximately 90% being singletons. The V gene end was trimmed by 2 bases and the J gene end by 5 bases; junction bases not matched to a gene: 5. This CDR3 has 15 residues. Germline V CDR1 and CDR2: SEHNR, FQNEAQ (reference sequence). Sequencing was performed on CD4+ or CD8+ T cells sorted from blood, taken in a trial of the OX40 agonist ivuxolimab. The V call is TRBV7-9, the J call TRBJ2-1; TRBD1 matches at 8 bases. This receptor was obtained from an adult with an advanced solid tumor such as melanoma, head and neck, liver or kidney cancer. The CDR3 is CASSLTGQADNEQFF. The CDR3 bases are TGTGCCAGCAGCTTAACGGGACAGGCTGACAATGAGCAGTTCTTC.